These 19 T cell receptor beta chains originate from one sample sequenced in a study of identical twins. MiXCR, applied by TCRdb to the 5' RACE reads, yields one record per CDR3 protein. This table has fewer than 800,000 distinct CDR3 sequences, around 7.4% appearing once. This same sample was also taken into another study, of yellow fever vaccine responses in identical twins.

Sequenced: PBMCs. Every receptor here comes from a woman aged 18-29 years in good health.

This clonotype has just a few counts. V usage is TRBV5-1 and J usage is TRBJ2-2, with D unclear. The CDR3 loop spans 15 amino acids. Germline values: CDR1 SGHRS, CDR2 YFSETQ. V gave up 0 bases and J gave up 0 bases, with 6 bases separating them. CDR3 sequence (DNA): TGCGCCAGCAGCTTGGGCAGCCCGAACACCGGGGAGCTGTTTTTT. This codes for CASSLGSPNTGELFF.

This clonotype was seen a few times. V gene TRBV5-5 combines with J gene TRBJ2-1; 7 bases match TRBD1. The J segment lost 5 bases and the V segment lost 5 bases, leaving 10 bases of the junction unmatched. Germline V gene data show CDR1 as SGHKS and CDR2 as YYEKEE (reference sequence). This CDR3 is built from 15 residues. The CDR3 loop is CASRTDRVRNNEQFF. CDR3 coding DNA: TGTGCCAGCAGAACTGACAGGGTAAGAAACAATGAGCAGTTCTTC. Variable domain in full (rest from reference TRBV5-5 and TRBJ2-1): DAGVTQSPTHLIKTRGQQVTLRCSPISGHKSVSWYQQVLGQGPQFIFQYYEKEERGRGNFPDRFSARQFPNYSSELNVNALLLGDSALYLCASRTDRVRNNEQFFGPGTRLTVL.

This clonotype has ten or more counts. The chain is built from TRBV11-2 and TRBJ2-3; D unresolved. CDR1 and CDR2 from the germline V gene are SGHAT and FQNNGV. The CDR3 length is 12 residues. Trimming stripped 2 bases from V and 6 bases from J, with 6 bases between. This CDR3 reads CASSLSLDTQYF. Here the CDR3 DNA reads TGTGCCAGCAGCTTATCTTTGGATACGCAGTATTTT.

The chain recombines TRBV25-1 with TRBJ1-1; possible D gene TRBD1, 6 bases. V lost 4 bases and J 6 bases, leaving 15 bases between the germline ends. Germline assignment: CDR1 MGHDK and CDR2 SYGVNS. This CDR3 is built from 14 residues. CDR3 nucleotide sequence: TGTGCCAGCAGTGCGCAGGGGATATTTTCTGAAGCTTTCTTT. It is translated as CASSAQGIFSEAFF. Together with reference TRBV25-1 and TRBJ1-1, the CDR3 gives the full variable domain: EADIYQTPRYLVIGTGKKITLECSQTMGHDKMYWYQQDPGMELHLIHYSYGVNSTEKGDLSSESTVSRIRTEHFPLTLESARPSHTSQYLCASSAQGIFSEAFFGQGTRLTVV.

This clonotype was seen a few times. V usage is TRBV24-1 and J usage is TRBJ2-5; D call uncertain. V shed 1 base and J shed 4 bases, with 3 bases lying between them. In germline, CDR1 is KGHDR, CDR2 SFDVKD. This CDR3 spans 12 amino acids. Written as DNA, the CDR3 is TGTGCCACCAGTGATTTCCTAGAGACCCAGTACTTC. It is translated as CATSDFLETQYF.

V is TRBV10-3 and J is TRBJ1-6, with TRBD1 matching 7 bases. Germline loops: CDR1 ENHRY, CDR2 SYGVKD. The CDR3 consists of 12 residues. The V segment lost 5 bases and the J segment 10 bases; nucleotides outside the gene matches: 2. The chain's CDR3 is CAISPGGSPLHF. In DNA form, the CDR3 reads TGTGCCATCAGTCCAGGGGGATCACCCCTCCACTTT.

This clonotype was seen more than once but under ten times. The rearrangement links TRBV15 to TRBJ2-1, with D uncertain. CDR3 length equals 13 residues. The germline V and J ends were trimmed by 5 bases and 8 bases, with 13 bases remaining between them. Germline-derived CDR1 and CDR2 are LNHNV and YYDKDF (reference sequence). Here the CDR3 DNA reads TGTGCCACCAGCGAAGGGCCCGGCGATGAGCAGTTCTTC. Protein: CATSEGPGDEQFF.

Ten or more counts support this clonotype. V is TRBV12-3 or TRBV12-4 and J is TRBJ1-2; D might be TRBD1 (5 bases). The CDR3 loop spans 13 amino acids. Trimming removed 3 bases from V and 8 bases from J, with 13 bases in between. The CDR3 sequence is CASSFGTAVGYTF. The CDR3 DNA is TGTGCCAGCAGTTTCGGGACGGCTGTCGGCTACACCTTC.

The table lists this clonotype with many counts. The CDR3 is CASCWDGLQETQYF. The DNA for the CDR3 is TGCGCCAGCTGCTGGGACGGTCTACAAGAGACCCAGTACTTC. V gene TRBV5-1 combines with J gene TRBJ2-5; D possibly uses TRBD1 or TRBD2 (5 bases each). Germline-derived CDR1 and CDR2 are SGHRS and YFSETQ. Deletions cut 7 bases from V and 2 bases from J, with 15 bases between. The CDR3 spans 14 residues.

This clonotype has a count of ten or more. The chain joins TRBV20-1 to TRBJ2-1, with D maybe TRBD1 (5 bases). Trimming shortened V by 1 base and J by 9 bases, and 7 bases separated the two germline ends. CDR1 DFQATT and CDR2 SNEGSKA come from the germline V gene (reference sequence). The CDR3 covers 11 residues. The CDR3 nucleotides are TGCAGTGCTAGAGGTAGGGGTGAGCAGTTCTTC. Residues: CSARGRGEQFF.

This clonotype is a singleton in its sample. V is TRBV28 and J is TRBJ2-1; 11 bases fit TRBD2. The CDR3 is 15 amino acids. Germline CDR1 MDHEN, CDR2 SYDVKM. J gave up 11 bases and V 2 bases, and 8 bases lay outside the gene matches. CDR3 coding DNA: TGTGCCAGCAGTTTAAGCCTAGCGGGGGGACCTAAGCAGTTCTTC. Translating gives CASSLSLAGGPKQFF.

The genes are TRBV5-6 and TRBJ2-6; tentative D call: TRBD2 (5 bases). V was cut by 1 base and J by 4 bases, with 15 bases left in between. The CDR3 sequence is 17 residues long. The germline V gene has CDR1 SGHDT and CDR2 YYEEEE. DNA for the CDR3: TGTGCCAGCAGCTTGAGCCCGTCGGGGAGAGGGGCCAACGTCCTGACTTTC. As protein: CASSLSPSGRGANVLTF.

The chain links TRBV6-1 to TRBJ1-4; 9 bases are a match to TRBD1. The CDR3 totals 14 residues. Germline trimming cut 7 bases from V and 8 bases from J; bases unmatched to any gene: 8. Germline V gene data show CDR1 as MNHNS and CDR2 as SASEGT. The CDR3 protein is CASKTGGSGEKLFF. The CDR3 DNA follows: TGTGCCAGCAAAACAGGGGGCTCGGGGGAAAAACTGTTTTTT.

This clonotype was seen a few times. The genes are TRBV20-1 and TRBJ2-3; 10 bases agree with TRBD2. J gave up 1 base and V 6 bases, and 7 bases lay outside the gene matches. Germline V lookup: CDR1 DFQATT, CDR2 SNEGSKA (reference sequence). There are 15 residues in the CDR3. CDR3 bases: TGCAGTGCCGGAAGAGGACTAGCGGGCACAGATACGCAGTATTTT. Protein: CSAGRGLAGTDTQYF.

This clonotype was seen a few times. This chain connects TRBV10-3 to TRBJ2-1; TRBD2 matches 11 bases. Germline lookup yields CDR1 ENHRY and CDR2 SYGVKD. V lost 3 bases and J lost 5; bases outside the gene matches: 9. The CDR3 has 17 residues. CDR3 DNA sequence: TGTGCCATCAGTGATCGGGGACTAGCGGACATAAACAATGAGCAGTTCTTC. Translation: CAISDRGLADINNEQFF.

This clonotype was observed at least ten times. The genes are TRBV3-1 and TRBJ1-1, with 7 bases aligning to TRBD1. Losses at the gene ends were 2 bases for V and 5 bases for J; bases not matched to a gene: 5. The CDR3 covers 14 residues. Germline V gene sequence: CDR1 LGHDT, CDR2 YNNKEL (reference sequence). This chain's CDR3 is CASSQRIRGTEAFF. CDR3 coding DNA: TGTGCCAGCAGCCAAAGAATCAGGGGGACTGAAGCTTTCTTT.

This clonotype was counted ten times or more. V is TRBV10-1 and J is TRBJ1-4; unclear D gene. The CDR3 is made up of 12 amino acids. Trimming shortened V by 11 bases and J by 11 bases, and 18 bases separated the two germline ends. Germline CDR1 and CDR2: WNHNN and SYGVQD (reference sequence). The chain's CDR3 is CAASCGVEKLFF. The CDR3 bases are TGCGCCGCCTCTTGCGGGGTTGAGAAACTGTTTTTT.

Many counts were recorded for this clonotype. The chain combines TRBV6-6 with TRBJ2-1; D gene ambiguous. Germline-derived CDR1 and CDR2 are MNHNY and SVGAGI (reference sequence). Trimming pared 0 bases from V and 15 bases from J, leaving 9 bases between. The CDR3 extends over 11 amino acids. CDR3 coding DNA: TGTGCCAGCAGTTACTCAGGGCAGTTGTTCTTC. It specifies CASSYSGQLFF.

The CDR3 bases are TGCGCCAGCAGCTTGGATACCGGGACACCCTCTGGCGAGCAGTACTTC. This codes for CASSLDTGTPSGEQYF. V and J are TRBV5-1 and TRBJ2-7; tentative D call: TRBD1 (6 bases). The length of the CDR3 is 16 residues. Germline V CDR1 and CDR2: SGHRS, YFSETQ. Trimming took off 0 bases at V and 6 bases at J, with 19 bases between the two ends.